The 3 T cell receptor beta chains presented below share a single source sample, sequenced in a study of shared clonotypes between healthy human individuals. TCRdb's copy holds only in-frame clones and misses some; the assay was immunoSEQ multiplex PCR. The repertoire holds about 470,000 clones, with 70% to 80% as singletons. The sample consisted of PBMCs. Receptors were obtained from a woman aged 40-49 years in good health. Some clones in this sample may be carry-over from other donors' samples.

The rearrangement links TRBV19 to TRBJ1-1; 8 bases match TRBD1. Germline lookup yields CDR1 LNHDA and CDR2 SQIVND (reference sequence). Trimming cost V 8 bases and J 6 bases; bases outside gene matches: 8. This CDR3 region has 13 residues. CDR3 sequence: CASRPTGVPEAFF. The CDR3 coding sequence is TGTGCCAGTCGCCCGACAGGGGTTCCTGAAGCTTTCTTT.

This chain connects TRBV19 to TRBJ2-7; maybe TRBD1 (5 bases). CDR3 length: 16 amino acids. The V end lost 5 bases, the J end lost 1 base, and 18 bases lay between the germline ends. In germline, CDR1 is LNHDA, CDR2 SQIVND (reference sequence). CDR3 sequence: CASSAPAGRGSYEQYF. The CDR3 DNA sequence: TGTGCCAGTAGTGCCCCGGCAGGAAGGGGATCCTACGAGCAGTACTTC. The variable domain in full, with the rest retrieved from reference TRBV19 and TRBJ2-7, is DGGITQSPKYLFRKEGQNVTLSCEQNLNHDAMYWYRQDPGQGLRLIYYSQIVNDFQKGDIAEGYSVSREKKESFPLTVTSAQKNPTAFYLCASSAPAGRGSYEQYFGPGTRLTVT.

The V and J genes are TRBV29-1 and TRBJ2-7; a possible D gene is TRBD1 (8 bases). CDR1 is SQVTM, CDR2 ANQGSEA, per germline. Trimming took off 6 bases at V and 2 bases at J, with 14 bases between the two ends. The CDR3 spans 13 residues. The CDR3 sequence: CSVGTGGAYEQYF. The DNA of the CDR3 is TGCAGCGTCGGTACAGGGGGGGCCTACGAGCAGTACTTC.